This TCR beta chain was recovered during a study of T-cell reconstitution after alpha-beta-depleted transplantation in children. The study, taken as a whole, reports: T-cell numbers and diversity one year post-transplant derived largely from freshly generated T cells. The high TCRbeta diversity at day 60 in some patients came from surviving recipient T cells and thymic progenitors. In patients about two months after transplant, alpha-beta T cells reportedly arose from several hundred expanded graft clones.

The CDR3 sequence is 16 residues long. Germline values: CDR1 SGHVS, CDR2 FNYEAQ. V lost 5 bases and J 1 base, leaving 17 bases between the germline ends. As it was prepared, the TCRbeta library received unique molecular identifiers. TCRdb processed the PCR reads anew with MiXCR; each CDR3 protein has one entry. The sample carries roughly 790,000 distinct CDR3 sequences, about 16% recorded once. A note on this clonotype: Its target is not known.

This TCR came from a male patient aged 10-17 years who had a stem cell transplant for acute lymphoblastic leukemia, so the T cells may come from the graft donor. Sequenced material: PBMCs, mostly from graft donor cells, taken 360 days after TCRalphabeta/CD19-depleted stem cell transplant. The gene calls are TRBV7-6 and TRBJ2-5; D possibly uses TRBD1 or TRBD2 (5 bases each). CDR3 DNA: TGTGCCAGCAGCCATTCATTCAGGGACCTCCAAGAGACCCAGTACTTC. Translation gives CASSHSFRDLQETQYF. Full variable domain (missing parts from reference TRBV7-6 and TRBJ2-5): GAGVSQSPRYKVTKRGQDVALRCDPISGHVSLYWYRQALGQGPEFLTYFNYEAQQDKSGLPNDRFSAERPEGSISTLTIQRTEQRDSAMYRCASSHSFRDLQETQYFGPGTRLLVL.